The TCR beta chain described here comes from a study of T-cell memory formation after mild COVID-19. Across the study: Across donors, TCR clusters were largely donor specific. Study-level points and caveats: Most CD4+ clones that shrank were in CM and EM, while CD8+ ones turned up in EMRA.

Researchers used 5'RACE with constant-segment primers to make TCR alpha and TCR beta cDNA libraries that carry sample barcodes and UMIs. TCRdb re-called the 5' RACE reads through MiXCR, storing one row per CDR3 protein. The data show about 560,000 distinct CDR3 sequences, around 15% seen once. As concerns this clonotype: What it binds is unknown.

Germline lookup yields CDR1 SQVTM and CDR2 ANQGSEA. This CDR3 comprises 14 residues. Trimming removed 1 base from V and 5 bases from J; junction bases left unmatched: 5. The V and J genes are TRBV29-1 and TRBJ2-1; TRBD1 aligns across 7 bases. The TCR comes from an adult woman who had mild COVID-19 (a few samples of this study predate the infection). Cell type and time point are not known. Material for sequencing was PBMCs or a T cell subset sorted from them (not recorded which). The CDR3 reads CSVEGQGRDNEQFF. The CDR3, as DNA: TGCAGCGTTGAAGGACAGGGCAGAGACAATGAGCAGTTCTTC.